Reported below is one T cell receptor (beta chain). The table lists this clone with a few counts. The specificity of this receptor is unknown. Base qualities are missing; no much larger clone stands one base away. The sample originates from a study of OX40 agonist ivuxolimab in advanced cancers. Regarding the complete study: Ivuxolimab was a fully human IgG2 agonistic monoclonal antibody targeting the costimulatory receptor OX40 (CD134). The purpose of peripheral TCRbeta sequencing was to test whether ivuxolimab changed TCR sequence diversity and led to clonal T-cell expansion. Prior anti-PD-1, anti-PD-L1 or anti-CTLA-4 therapy was permitted, and checkpoint inhibitors had been received by less than 45% of dose-escalation patients. Partial responses occurred in three dose-escalation patients, of whom one had hepatocellular carcinoma and two had cutaneous melanoma. In the dose-escalation cohort, 70% to 85% of patients were male, and the mean age was approximately 55 years, with a range of 23 to 79. Among the approximately 54 dose-escalation patients, about 19 had hepatocellular carcinoma, roughly 15 melanoma, 9 renal cell carcinoma and 9 head and neck cancer. The monotherapy dose-escalation portion (N of about 50 patients) of the phase I ivuxolimab trial is reported in the paper. Intravenous ivuxolimab was administered to patients every 2 weeks at six dose levels: 0.01, 0.1, 0.3, 1.5, 3 and 10 mg/kg. General findings and caveats noted by the study authors: Low levels of normalized T-cell clonal expansion were also seen in some nonresponding patients. In the 0.1-3.0 mg/kg groups, partial responders had among the lowest normalized peripheral clonal expansion, particularly in CD8+ T cells. Antigen specificity was not determined for the clonally expanded peripheral T cells. At doses of 0.1 to 3.0 mg/kg, clonal expansion of both CD4+ and CD8+ blood T cells was observed from baseline to week 6. After ivuxolimab, CD8+ T cells had more expanded clones than CD4+ T cells on average.

For sequencing of the TCRbeta CDR3 region, genomic DNA was extracted from the sorted cells. The immunoSEQ Assay was used for sequencing of TCRbeta CDR3 regions. TCRdb's version of the immuneACCESS table is confined to in-frame rearrangements and falls short of the full clone set. An unresolved V gene accounts for under half of the shortfall where checked; the remainder is of unknown origin. Counted in this sample were 85,000 to 130,000 clones; about nine tenths of them appeared once. The ten largest clones capture approximately 0.48% of the sample. Taken from cysteine to phenylalanine, the CDR3 has 16 residues. CDR3 DNA only is kept here, 48 bases in frame from base 1. V lost 6 bases and J lost 11 bases, and the count of bases not matched to a germline gene is 17. CDR1 and CDR2 are drawn from the germline V gene: KGHSH, LQKENI. Patients with autoimmune disease history or receiving systemic immunosuppression were excluded from the trial. Peripheral blood for TCR sequencing was drawn from every dose cohort at baseline, at cycle 4 day 1 and at cycle 7 day 1. The samples were taken from a phase I, first-in-human, multicenter, open-label dose-escalation trial of ivuxolimab. The trial enrolled adults with locally advanced or metastatic head and neck squamous cell, hepatocellular, melanoma or renal cell carcinoma. CD4+ and CD8+ T cells were sorted separately from peripheral blood before TCR sequencing.

The source was CD4+ or CD8+ T cells sorted from blood, collected in a trial of the OX40 agonist ivuxolimab. Here the chain combines TRBV18 and TRBJ2-1, and 9 junction bases match TRBD1. This TCR came from an adult with an advanced solid tumor such as melanoma, head and neck, liver or kidney cancer. The nucleotides read TGTGCCAGCTCCCCTACCACAGGGGGCGCGGGTAATCAGCAGTTCTTC. This is translated as CASSPTTGGAGNQQFF.